This passage covers 32 T cell receptor beta chains from one sample sequenced in a study of shared clonotypes between healthy human individuals. Sequencing used immunoSEQ multiplex PCR; TCRdb keeps in-frame clones, though not all of them. There are roughly 2.2 million clones in the sample; roughly 93% occur only once, and 0.39% lies in the top ten. Sequenced input: naive CD4+ T cells from PBMCs. The subset was: CD45RA+ positively selected. The source is a man between 18 and 29 years old in good health. Some clones in this sample may be carry-over from other donors' samples.

A remark on this clone: Additional DNA sequences in this sample encode the identical CDR3. The rearrangement links TRBV19 to TRBJ2-1, with 7 nucleotides matching TRBD1. Germline CDR1 LNHDA, CDR2 SQIVND (reference sequence). The CDR3 runs to 14 residues. V lost 4 bases to trimming and J lost 2 bases; unmatched junction nucleotides: 2. The CDR3 is CASSRQGTYNEQFF. The CDR3 coding sequence is TGTGCCAGTAGTAGACAGGGAACCTACAATGAGCAGTTCTTC.

The gene calls are TRBV18 and TRBJ2-2; 9 bases fit TRBD2. Germline values: CDR1 KGHSH, CDR2 LQKENI. The junction had 11 bases not matched to a gene; V was cut back by 6 bases and J by 3 bases. The CDR3 is 17 amino acids. The CDR3 sequence: CASSLNSGLAHTGELFF. The CDR3 DNA reads TGTGCCAGCTCCCTTAATTCCGGACTAGCGCACACCGGGGAGCTGTTTTTT.

The chain couples TRBV19 to TRBJ2-2; D may be TRBD1 or TRBD2 (5 bases each). CDR1 is LNHDA, CDR2 SQIVND, per germline (reference sequence). The CDR3 consists of 14 residues. V lost 5 bases to trimming and J lost 6 bases, with 13 bases between them. This CDR3 reads CASSLYVGAGELFF. The CDR3 coding sequence is TGTGCCAGTAGTTTATACGTGGGGGCCGGGGAGCTGTTTTTT.

V gene TRBV7-3 combines with J gene TRBJ1-2, with D maybe TRBD1 (5 bases). In germline, CDR1 is SGHTA, CDR2 FQGTGA. Trimming stripped 5 bases from V and 2 bases from J, with 15 bases between. The CDR3 is made up of 15 amino acids. The CDR3: CASSHTGAGNYGYTF. The CDR3 DNA is TGTGCCAGCAGCCATACCGGGGCAGGGAACTATGGCTACACCTTC.

This chain links TRBV10-3 with TRBJ2-6; no reliable D call. Per germline, CDR1 ENHRY and CDR2 SYGVKD. V gave up 3 bases and J gave up 2 bases, with 8 bases separating them. The CDR3 is 15 amino acids. CDR3 sequence: CAISEGVTGANVLTF. The CDR3 DNA reads as TGTGCCATCAGTGAAGGAGTAACTGGGGCCAACGTCCTGACTTTC.

The CDR3 loop is CASSEGPRGSYEQYF. CDR3 DNA: TGTGCCAGCAGCGAGGGGCCCCGGGGGTCCTACGAGCAGTACTTC. The rearrangement links TRBV9 to TRBJ2-7; D may be TRBD2 (6 bases). The CDR3 is 15 amino acids. Germline V gene lookup returns CDR1 SGDLS and CDR2 YYNGEE. V lost 3 bases, J lost 1 base, and 14 bases lay in between.

As to this clone: The same CDR3 arises from other DNA sequences in this sample as well. This chain joins TRBV28 and TRBJ2-1; TRBD1 is a possible D gene (8 bases). Germline-derived CDR1 and CDR2 are MDHEN and SYDVKM. CDR3 size: 13 residues. Trimming pared 5 bases from V and 7 bases from J, leaving 12 bases between. The CDR3 sequence: CASSLQGGNEQFF. CDR3 nucleotide sequence: TGTGCCAGCAGTCTACAGGGGGGGAATGAGCAGTTCTTC.

The genes are TRBV2 and TRBJ1-2, with D unresolved. Trimming took 5 bases from V and 0 from J, leaving 10 bases between them. CDR3 size: 14 residues. Germline CDR1 and CDR2: SNHLY and FYNNEI. CDR3 sequence reads: CASSTLGANYGYTF. The CDR3 nucleotides read TGTGCCAGCAGTACCCTCGGCGCTAACTATGGCTACACCTTC.

The chain couples TRBV5-1 to TRBJ1-1, with 8 bases lining up with TRBD1. This CDR3 contains 15 residues. V shed 7 bases and J 1 base; nucleotides not matched to a gene: 9. Germline V lookup: CDR1 SGHRS, CDR2 YFSETQ. CDR3: CASLLGTGKNTEAFF. CDR3 sequence (DNA): TGCGCCAGCCTATTAGGGACAGGAAAGAACACTGAAGCTTTCTTT.

V and J are TRBV7-2 and TRBJ2-5, with a possible D match to TRBD1 (6 bases). V gave up 4 bases and J gave up 5 bases, with 14 bases separating them. The germline V gene has CDR1 SGHTA and CDR2 FQGNSA. The CDR3 totals 14 residues. CDR3 loop: CASSYFRTAETQYF. DNA for the CDR3: TGTGCCAGCAGCTACTTCCGGACAGCGGAGACCCAGTACTTC.

CDR3 residues: CASSLSTGGGNQPQHF. In DNA, the CDR3 is TGTGCCAGCAGCTTGTCGACAGGGGGCGGGAATCAGCCCCAGCATTTT. The chain couples TRBV5-4 to TRBJ1-5, with 10 bases matching TRBD1. Germline-derived CDR1 and CDR2 are SGHNT and YYREEE (reference sequence). CDR3 size: 16 residues. Trimming at V came to 1 base and at J to 4 bases, leaving 5 bases not matched to a gene.

The chain carries TRBV2 and TRBJ1-2; D possibly corresponds to TRBD1 (6 bases). V was shortened by 4 bases and J by 3 bases, with 12 bases between the two germline ends. The CDR3 is 14 residues long. Germline V gene lookup returns CDR1 SNHLY and CDR2 FYNNEI. The CDR3, as DNA: TGTGCCAGCAGTGGGGACAAAAGCGACTATGGCTACACCTTC. Its translation is CASSGDKSDYGYTF.

The chain uses TRBV4-2 and TRBJ1-5; D unclear. The germline V gene has CDR1 LGHNA and CDR2 YNFKEQ. Between the trimmed V and J ends, which lost 0 bases and 0 bases, there was a span of 18 bases. The CDR3 loop spans 19 amino acids. The CDR3 DNA is TGTGCCAGCAGCCAAGATTATCCCGCAGGATCTTATAGCAATCAGCCCCAGCATTTT. This translates into CASSQDYPAGSYSNQPQHF.

The rearrangement links TRBV5-1 to TRBJ2-6; the match to TRBD1 covers 11 bases. This CDR3 comprises 18 residues. Germline V CDR1 and CDR2: SGHRS, YFSETQ. The J segment lost 0 bases and the V segment lost 0 bases, leaving 2 bases of the junction unmatched. The CDR3 region is CASSLDGTGGSGANVLTF. The CDR3 DNA is TGCGCCAGCAGCTTGGATGGGACAGGGGGCTCTGGGGCCAACGTCCTGACTTTC.

The chain is built from TRBV2 and TRBJ1-6; 7 bases are a match to TRBD1. The length of the CDR3 is 15 residues. Trimming cost V 5 bases and J 10 bases; bases outside gene matches: 11. The germline gives CDR1 SNHLY, CDR2 FYNNEI. CDR3 protein: CASSSREGAYSPLHF. The CDR3 region has the DNA TGTGCCAGCAGTTCCCGTGAGGGGGCTTACTCACCCCTCCACTTT.

The chain combines TRBV28 with TRBJ2-6; possible D gene TRBD1, 6 bases. From germline, CDR1 is MDHEN and CDR2 SYDVKM. This CDR3 has 18 residues. Trimming shortened V by 10 bases and J by 0 bases, and 22 bases separated the two germline ends. The CDR3 region has the DNA TGTGCCACCAAGCAACAGGGCTACGAGCCCTCTGGGGCCAACGTCCTGACTTTC. Its translation is CATKQQGYEPSGANVLTF.

To note about this clone: Distinct nucleotide sequences in the sample also encode this CDR3. V is TRBV5-1 and J is TRBJ1-1, with D unresolved. The germline V gene has CDR1 SGHRS and CDR2 YFSETQ. V was cut by 0 bases and J by 4 bases, with 10 bases left in between. The CDR3 extends over 14 amino acids. CDR3 residues: CASSLDGRTTEAFF. CDR3 bases: TGCGCCAGCAGCTTGGACGGGAGAACCACTGAAGCTTTCTTT.

This clone was detected once. CDR3 coding DNA: TGTGCCATCAGTGAGTCCCGGGGAACCGGTGATGAGCAGTTCTTC. This encodes CAISESRGTGDEQFF. This chain uses TRBV10-3 with TRBJ2-1; possibly TRBD2 for D (5 bases). The germline CDR1 and CDR2 sequences are ENHRY and SYGVKD. The CDR3 has 15 amino acids. Trimming stripped 0 bases from V and 8 bases from J, with 14 bases between.

The chain carries TRBV5-1 and TRBJ2-7, with 12 bases matching TRBD2. Germline V gene data show CDR1 as SGHRS and CDR2 as YFSETQ. V lost 4 bases to trimming and J lost 7 bases; unmatched junction nucleotides: 9. The CDR3 is 15 residues long. This CDR3 is CASSGASGREVEQYF. CDR3 bases: TGCGCCAGCAGCGGTGCTAGCGGGAGGGAGGTGGAGCAGTACTTC.

As concerns this clone: The identical CDR3 is also encoded by other nucleotide sequences in the sample. This chain joins TRBV7-3 and TRBJ2-1, with a possible D match to TRBD2 (6 bases). The length of the CDR3 is 16 residues. The V gene lost 1 base and the J gene lost 1 base, with 11 bases spanning the gap. Germline V lookup: CDR1 SGHTA, CDR2 FQGTGA. The CDR3 DNA follows: TGTGCCAGCAGCTTAAACTCGGGAGTATCCTACAATGAGCAGTTCTTC. Protein: CASSLNSGVSYNEQFF.

V is TRBV6-1 and J is TRBJ1-2; D gene ambiguous. The CDR3 has 14 residues. Germline assignment: CDR1 MNHNS and CDR2 SASEGT. V was cut by 5 bases and J by 4 bases, with 14 bases left in between. CDR3 sequence reads: CASSILGSTYGYTF. The CDR3 DNA reads as TGTGCCAGCAGTATTCTAGGTTCCACCTATGGCTACACCTTC.

The chain uses TRBV27 and TRBJ2-7; perhaps TRBD1 as D (5 bases). The CDR3 consists of 16 residues. CDR1 and CDR2 (germline): MNHEY, SMNVEV (reference sequence). Deletions cut 2 bases from V and 0 bases from J, with 14 bases between. The chain's CDR3 is CASSLSLAGISYEQYF. As DNA, the CDR3 is TGTGCCAGCAGTTTAAGTCTCGCAGGGATCTCCTACGAGCAGTACTTC.

This clone came up a few times. A single base separates this from a much larger clone, so it may be a read error. This sample also contains other DNA sequences that code for the same CDR3. V is TRBV2 and J is TRBJ2-5, with D hard to call. The CDR3 consists of 10 residues. V was cut by 3 bases and J by 5 bases, with 1 base left in between. The germline gives CDR1 SNHLY, CDR2 FYNNEI. The CDR3 DNA is TGTGCCAGCAGTGACGAGACCCAGTACTTC. Encoded protein: CASSDETQYF.

The gene calls are TRBV19 and TRBJ2-7; 7 bases align to TRBD2. J was trimmed by 2 bases and V by 3 bases; bases with no gene match: 7. The CDR3 contains 15 residues. Per germline, CDR1 LNHDA and CDR2 SQIVND (reference sequence). The CDR3: CASSIGGSTPYEQYF. CDR3 DNA: TGTGCCAGTAGTATCGGCGGGAGTACCCCCTACGAGCAGTACTTC.

The rearrangement uses TRBV30 and TRBJ1-4, with a possible D match to TRBD1 (5 bases). CDR3 length equals 13 residues. V lost 0 bases and J 7 bases, leaving 9 bases between the germline ends. Per the germline V gene, CDR1 is GTSNPN and CDR2 is SVGIG (reference sequence). CDR3 amino acids: CAWSVTGSEKLFF. The CDR3 DNA sequence: TGTGCCTGGAGTGTAACAGGATCTGAAAAACTGTTTTTT.

The J gene is TRBJ2-1, the V gene TRBV28; 12 nucleotides line up with TRBD2. From germline, CDR1 is MDHEN and CDR2 SYDVKM. The CDR3 is 16 amino acids. V lost 6 bases to trimming and J lost 9 bases; unmatched junction nucleotides: 12. The chain's CDR3 is CASSFGPSGRAGEQFF. For the CDR3, the DNA is TGTGCCAGCAGCTTCGGCCCTAGCGGGAGGGCCGGTGAGCAGTTCTTC.

The chain has TRBV28 and TRBJ2-7; D perhaps matches TRBD1 (5 bases). Germline CDR1 is MDHEN and CDR2 is SYDVKM. This CDR3 is built from 14 residues. Between the trimmed V and J ends, which lost 6 bases and 9 bases, there was a span of 21 bases. CDR3 residues: CASSTSTASSGQYF. The CDR3 DNA follows: TGTGCCAGCAGCACCTCGACAGCGTCCTCGGGGCAGTACTTC.

The gene calls are TRBV18 and TRBJ1-1; D is possibly TRBD1 (6 bases). CDR3 length equals 14 residues. CDR1 and CDR2 from the germline V gene are KGHSH and LQKENI. Trimming took off 5 bases at V and 1 base at J, with 11 bases between the two ends. CDR3 residues: CASSMAGANTEAFF. In nucleotides, the CDR3 is TGTGCCAGCTCAATGGCAGGGGCGAACACTGAAGCTTTCTTT.

This clone was observed once. The CDR3 region is CAGSGVHTDTQYF. CDR3 coding DNA: TGTGCCGGGAGCGGGGTCCACACAGATACGCAGTATTTT. The V gene is TRBV2, the J gene TRBJ2-3; 7 nucleotides agree with TRBD2. This CDR3 has 13 amino acids. The V gene's germline CDR1 is SNHLY and CDR2 FYNNEI. V lost 11 bases and J lost 2; bases outside the gene matches: 7.

V gene TRBV4-3 combines with J gene TRBJ2-3; TRBD1 might be the D (6 bases). The germline V and J ends were trimmed by 4 bases and 3 bases, with 17 bases remaining between them. The CDR3 has 16 residues. CDR1 and CDR2 (germline): LGHNA, YSLEER. In DNA, the CDR3 is TGCGCCAGCAGCCTATCCCCTAGGGGGATTACAGATACGCAGTATTTT. The encoded protein is CASSLSPRGITDTQYF.

This clone was seen a handful of times. The J gene is TRBJ1-5, the V gene TRBV2, with D possibly being TRBD1 (5 bases). Between the trimmed V and J ends, which lost 4 bases and 16 bases, there was a span of 11 bases. Germline V gene lookup returns CDR1 SNHLY and CDR2 FYNNEI. The CDR3 runs to 10 residues. CDR3 sequence (DNA): TGTGCCAGCAGTGGTGGACATTTACATTTT. Amino acids: CASSGGHLHF.

The rearrangement uses TRBV7-9 and TRBJ2-1; TRBD2 agrees at 12 bases. This CDR3 is 14 amino acids long. The germline V gene has CDR1 SEHNR and CDR2 FQNEAQ (reference sequence). The V and J ends lost 3 bases and 9 bases, in that order; junction bases with no gene match: 3. The CDR3 reads CASSLGTSGLEQFF. As DNA, the CDR3 is TGTGCCAGCAGCTTGGGGACTAGCGGGCTTGAGCAGTTCTTC.